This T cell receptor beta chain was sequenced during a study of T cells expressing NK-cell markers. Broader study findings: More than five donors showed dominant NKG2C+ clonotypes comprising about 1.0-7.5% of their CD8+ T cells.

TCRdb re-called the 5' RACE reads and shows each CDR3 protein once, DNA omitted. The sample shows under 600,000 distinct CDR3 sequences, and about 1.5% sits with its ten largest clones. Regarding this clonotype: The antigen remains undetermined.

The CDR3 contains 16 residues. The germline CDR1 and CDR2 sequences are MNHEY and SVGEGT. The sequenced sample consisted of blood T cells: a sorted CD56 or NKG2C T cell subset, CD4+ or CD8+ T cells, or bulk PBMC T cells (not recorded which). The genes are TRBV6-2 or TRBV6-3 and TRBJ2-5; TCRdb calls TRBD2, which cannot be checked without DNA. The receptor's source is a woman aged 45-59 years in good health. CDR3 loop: CASSPGLAGVTETQYF.